The 3 T cell receptor beta chains listed next were all sequenced from one sample in a study of human T cells and chemical hapten exposure. Indicated time point: patch test 3, about 24 weeks after DPC sensitization. Treatment in this sample: therapeutic diphenylcyclopropenone sensitization with weekly scalp DPC. MiXCR, run by TCRdb on the RACE reads, gives a single entry per CDR3 protein. The table records fewer than 80,000 distinct CDR3 sequences, approximately 11% of them present only once. The starting material was whole blood, obtained in connection with sensitization to the hapten diphenylcyclopropenone (DPC). All receptors come from a woman younger than 45 with alopecia areata. Some clones in this sample may be carry-over from other donors' samples.

This clonotype showed up many times. V and J are TRBV20-1 and TRBJ1-5; no reliable D call. Per germline, CDR1 DFQATT and CDR2 SNEGSKA (reference sequence). V lost 0 bases and J 4 bases, leaving 19 bases between the germline ends. The CDR3 is made up of 17 amino acids. This chain's CDR3 is CSARDSAVARDNQPQHF. CDR3 nucleotides: TGCAGTGCTAGAGATAGCGCAGTTGCTCGTGATAATCAGCCCCAGCATTTT.

Concerning this clonotype itself: One junction end disagrees with the germline gene, perhaps due to a read error. V is TRBV6-2 or TRBV6-3 and J is TRBJ2-1; no firm D call. Germline V gene lookup returns CDR1 MNHEY and CDR2 SVGEGT. The CDR3 loop spans 17 amino acids. The CDR3 nucleotides read TGTGCCAGCAGTTACTGGACGGTGGCTCGATCCTACAATGAGCAGCTCTTC. Protein: CASSYWTVARSYNEQLF.

J is TRBJ1-3 and V is TRBV9; unclear D gene. Trimming cost V 0 bases and J 3 bases, with 7 bases left between them. The CDR3 runs 14 residues. Germline CDR1 reads SGDLS; CDR2 reads YYNGEE. In DNA form, the CDR3 reads TGTGCCAGCAGCGTAGCAGGCCGTGGAAACACCATATATTTT. This gives the protein CASSVAGRGNTIYF.